One and the same sample provided the 22 T cell receptor beta chains below, sequenced in a study of a mutant IDH1 vaccine in newly diagnosed glioma. TCRdb's table, derived via immunoSEQ multiplex PCR, lists solely in-frame clones and lacks some. The profile shows fewer than 45,000 clones, more than 60% of them singletons. Described time point: week 23, last vaccination. Doses consisted of 300 ug of mutant IDH1 20-mer peptide each, paired with topical imiquimod. These receptors lack a known antigen. The sequenced sample was PBMCs, obtained from a glioma patient whose treatment included an IDH1 peptide vaccine. The source of these receptors is a woman aged 40-49 years with glioma. Some clones in this sample may be carry-over from other donors' samples.

The rearrangement uses TRBV4-1 and TRBJ1-1; TRBD1 matches at 7 bases. There are 15 residues in the CDR3. J lost 0 bases, V lost 5 bases, and 6 bases had no gene match. The germline CDR1 and CDR2 sequences are MGHRA and YSYEKL. CDR3 protein: CASSYATGMNTEAFF. In DNA, the CDR3 is TGCGCCAGCAGCTACGCGACAGGGATGAACACTGAAGCTTTCTTT.

Written as DNA, the CDR3 is TGTGCCAGCAACTTACAGGGAAACACTGAAGCTTTCTTT. Protein product: CASNLQGNTEAFF. V and J are TRBV6-1 and TRBJ1-1; D is perhaps TRBD1 (6 bases). V shed 7 bases and J shed 2 bases, with 11 bases lying between them. The CDR3 is 13 residues long. Germline lookup yields CDR1 MNHNS and CDR2 SASEGT.

This clone was seen a handful of times. J is TRBJ1-1 and V is TRBV5-1; 7 bases are a match to TRBD1. V shed 4 bases, J shed 6 bases, and the junction held 12 bases outside the gene matches. The length of the CDR3 is 15 residues. Germline CDR1 SGHRS, CDR2 YFSETQ. The CDR3 sequence is CASSPEGTARPEAFF. The CDR3 nucleotides read TGCGCCAGCAGCCCGGAAGGGACAGCTCGACCTGAAGCTTTCTTT.

This chain links TRBV6-6 with TRBJ2-5; 9 positions match TRBD2. V shed 8 bases, J shed 6 bases, and the junction held 4 bases outside the gene matches. The CDR3 is 12 amino acids. CDR1 is MNHNY and CDR2 is SVGAGI in the germline V gene (reference sequence). CDR3 protein: CASEREDQTQYF. CDR3 DNA sequence: TGTGCCAGCGAGCGGGAGGATCAGACCCAGTACTTC.

V gene TRBV5-4 combines with J gene TRBJ1-2; TRBD1 might be the D (5 bases). This CDR3 spans 14 amino acids. CDR1 and CDR2 (germline): SGHNT, YYREEE (reference sequence). Trimming left V 2 bases short and J 3 bases short, with 11 bases between. DNA for the CDR3: TGTGCCAGCAGCTTATTGGGGGAAGACTATGGCTACACCTTC. Translated: CASSLLGEDYGYTF.

V and J are TRBV7-9 and TRBJ1-1; D is possibly TRBD1 (5 bases). Deletions cut 2 bases from V and 10 bases from J, with 14 bases between. This CDR3 is built from 13 residues. The germline gives CDR1 SEHNR, CDR2 FQNEAQ (reference sequence). As DNA, the CDR3 is TGTGCCAGCAGCTTAATAAGGGGCCGCGGAGCTTTCTTT. Amino acids: CASSLIRGRGAFF.

The chain combines TRBV5-4 with TRBJ1-5, with 10 positions matching TRBD1. The length of the CDR3 is 15 residues. Losses at the gene ends were 4 bases for V and 5 bases for J; bases not matched to a gene: 6. In germline, CDR1 is SGHNT, CDR2 YYREEE (reference sequence). As DNA, the CDR3 is TGTGCCAGCAGCAAGGGACAGGGGAGCGATCAGCCCCAGCATTTT. Protein product: CASSKGQGSDQPQHF.

This rearrangement joins TRBV9 to TRBJ2-2; 14 bases agree with TRBD2. Trimming cost V 3 bases and J 4 bases; bases outside gene matches: 11. Germline lookup yields CDR1 SGDLS and CDR2 YYNGEE. The CDR3 is 19 amino acids. CDR3 sequence reads: CASSAHPTGLAGVTGELFF. Here the CDR3 DNA reads TGTGCCAGCAGCGCACACCCCACGGGACTAGCGGGAGTCACCGGGGAGCTGTTTTTT.

This rearrangement joins TRBV27 to TRBJ2-3, with D hard to call. Per germline, CDR1 MNHEY and CDR2 SMNVEV (reference sequence). V lost 5 bases and J 1 base, leaving 19 bases between the germline ends. This CDR3 is 17 amino acids long. The CDR3 reads CASSPSVVARGTDTQYF. CDR3 sequence (DNA): TGTGCCAGCAGTCCCTCGGTGGTAGCTAGGGGCACAGATACGCAGTATTTT.

The chain combines TRBV6-1 with TRBJ1-1, with D perhaps matching TRBD1 (6 bases). The CDR3 is 13 amino acids. CDR1 and CDR2 (germline): MNHNS, SASEGT. The V gene lost 5 bases and the J gene lost 7 bases, with 14 bases spanning the gap. The CDR3 bases are TGTGCCAGCAGTTCAGAAGGGGGGTTTGAAGCTTTCTTT. Translated: CASSSEGGFEAFF.

The V call is TRBV9, the J call TRBJ1-6; tentatively, D is TRBD1 (5 bases). This CDR3 contains 19 residues. The germline gives CDR1 SGDLS, CDR2 YYNGEE. Trimming stripped 0 bases from V and 9 bases from J, with 25 bases between. CDR3 in DNA: TGTGCCAGCAGCGTAGGGGGGGGGACGGCCAAAGTCCCCGGTTCACCCCTCCACTTT. This encodes CASSVGGGTAKVPGSPLHF.

This chain connects TRBV4-1 to TRBJ1-4; the D is unclear. CDR3 length equals 13 residues. The V and J ends lost 1 base and 8 bases respectively, with 8 bases between them. Germline V gene data show CDR1 as MGHRA and CDR2 as YSYEKL. The CDR3 coding sequence is TGCGCCAGCAGCCAAGGAAGCAAGGAAAAACTGTTTTTT. Its protein product is CASSQGSKEKLFF.

In its sample, this clone was seen a few times. The chain is built from TRBV4-3 and TRBJ2-5; weak D call: TRBD1 (5 bases). CDR3 size: 15 residues. Germline CDR1 and CDR2: LGHNA and YSLEER. Trimming shortened V by 4 bases and J by 2 bases, and 14 bases separated the two germline ends. The CDR3: CASSPHQGLQETQYF. CDR3 coding DNA: TGCGCCAGCAGCCCCCACCAGGGTCTACAAGAGACCCAGTACTTC.

The gene calls are TRBV19 and TRBJ2-7; 14 positions match TRBD2. Trimming removed 5 bases from V and 3 bases from J; junction bases left unmatched: 9. The CDR3 is 17 amino acids. Per germline, CDR1 LNHDA and CDR2 SQIVND (reference sequence). CDR3 amino acids: CASSPPGLAGGHYEQYF. CDR3 DNA: TGTGCCAGTAGTCCACCTGGACTAGCGGGAGGACACTACGAGCAGTACTTC.

This clone was seen once. V and J are TRBV9 and TRBJ2-7; 8 bases are shared with TRBD2. This CDR3 has 15 amino acids. V shed 4 bases, J shed 4 bases, and the junction held 10 bases outside the gene matches. The germline gives CDR1 SGDLS, CDR2 YYNGEE. CDR3 in amino acids: CASSTGGDIGYEQYF. The CDR3, as DNA: TGTGCCAGCAGCACCGGGGGGGACATTGGTTACGAGCAGTACTTC.

This clone occurred once. The gene calls are TRBV27 and TRBJ1-1; D perhaps matches TRBD1 (5 bases). Between the trimmed V and J ends, which lost 3 bases and 3 bases, there was a span of 8 bases. This CDR3 is built from 13 residues. Germline CDR1 reads MNHEY; CDR2 reads SMNVEV (reference sequence). CDR3 loop: CASSFRQYTEAFF. The CDR3 nucleotides read TGTGCCAGCAGTTTCCGACAGTACACTGAAGCTTTCTTT.

Regarding this clone: One end of the junction is discordant with germline, which a read error may explain. The chain recombines TRBV7-7 with TRBJ2-3; 9 bases are a match to TRBD1. From germline, CDR1 is SSHAT and CDR2 FNYEAQ (reference sequence). This CDR3 region has 15 residues. CDR3 protein: CASSPGTGPTDTQYF. CDR3 DNA: TGTGCTAGCAGCCCGGGGACAGGGCCCACAGATACGCAGTATTTT.

The V gene is TRBV29-1, the J gene TRBJ2-3; D ambiguous. Trimming took 6 bases from V and 2 from J, leaving 9 bases between them. The V gene's germline CDR1 is SQVTM and CDR2 ANQGSEA. The CDR3 length is 12 residues. CDR3 loop: CSVGRNTDTQYF. CDR3 bases: TGCAGCGTCGGTCGAAACACAGATACGCAGTATTTT.

This clone was observed a handful of times. The chain carries TRBV5-1 and TRBJ2-2, with D perhaps being TRBD1 or TRBD2 (5 bases each). This CDR3 comprises 14 residues. The germline CDR1 and CDR2 sequences are SGHRS and YFSETQ. V was clipped by 2 bases and J by 6 bases, with 11 bases between them. The chain's CDR3 is CASSFIGDAGELFF. DNA for the CDR3: TGCGCCAGCAGCTTCATCGGGGACGCCGGGGAGCTGTTTTTT.

V and J are TRBV6-5 and TRBJ1-5; D call uncertain. Germline-derived CDR1 and CDR2 are MNHEY and SVGAGI. Trimming took 4 bases from V and 5 from J, leaving 9 bases between them. This CDR3 region has 13 residues. CDR3 coding DNA: TGTGCCAGCAGTTCCGGTTTTCATCAGCCCCAGCATTTT. Amino acids: CASSSGFHQPQHF.

This chain connects TRBV6-6 to TRBJ1-1; a possible D gene is TRBD1 (6 bases). The CDR3 length is 12 residues. Germline V gives CDR1 MNHNY, CDR2 SVGAGI (reference sequence). V lost 4 bases and J 9 bases, leaving 12 bases between the germline ends. CDR3 nucleotide sequence: TGTGCCAGCAGTTTCACAGGGAGAAAAGCTTTCTTT. This sequence encodes CASSFTGRKAFF.

This chain joins TRBV29-1 and TRBJ2-3, with D maybe TRBD1 (5 bases). The CDR3 covers 12 residues. Trimming took off 8 bases at V and 4 bases at J, with 13 bases between the two ends. Germline V CDR1 and CDR2: SQVTM, ANQGSEA. The CDR3 spells CSLSEGADTQYF. CDR3 DNA sequence: TGCAGCCTCTCTGAAGGGGCAGATACGCAGTATTTT.